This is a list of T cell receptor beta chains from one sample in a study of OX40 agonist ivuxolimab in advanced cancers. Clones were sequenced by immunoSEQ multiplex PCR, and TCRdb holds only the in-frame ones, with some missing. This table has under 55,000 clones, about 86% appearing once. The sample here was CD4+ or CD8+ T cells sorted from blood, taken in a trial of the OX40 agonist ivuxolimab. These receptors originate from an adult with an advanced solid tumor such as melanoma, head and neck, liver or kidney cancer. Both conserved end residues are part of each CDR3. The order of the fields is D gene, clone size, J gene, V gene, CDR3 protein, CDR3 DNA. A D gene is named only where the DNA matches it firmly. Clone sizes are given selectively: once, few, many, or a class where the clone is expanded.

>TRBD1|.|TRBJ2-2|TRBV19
CASSKDRGRELFF
TGTGCCAGTAGCAAAGACAGGGGACGGGAGCTGTTTTTT
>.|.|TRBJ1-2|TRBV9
CASSGGTASYGYTF
TGTGCCAGCAGTGGAGGGACGGCGTCCTATGGCTACACCTTC
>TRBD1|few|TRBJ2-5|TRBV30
CAFTTGVSQYF
TGTGCCTTCACGACAGGGGTGAGCCAGTACTTC
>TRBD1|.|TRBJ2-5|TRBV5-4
CASSLDRRFQETQYF
TGTGCCAGCAGCCTGGACAGGAGATTTCAAGAGACCCAGTACTTC
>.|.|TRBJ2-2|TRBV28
CASSTATGELFF
TGTGCCAGCAGTACTGCAACCGGGGAGCTGTTTTTT
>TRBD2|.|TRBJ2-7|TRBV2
CAILAGNKDEQYF
TGTGCCATCCTAGCGGGGAATAAAGACGAGCAGTACTTC
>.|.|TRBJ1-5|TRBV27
CASSLWMSKFSNQPQHF
TGTGCCAGCAGTTTATGGATGAGTAAGTTTAGCAATCAGCCCCAGCATTTT
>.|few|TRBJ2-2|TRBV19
CASSLQGSTGELFF
TGTGCCAGTAGTCTTCAGGGATCAACCGGGGAGCTGTTTTTT
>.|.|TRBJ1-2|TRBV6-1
CASRGDGYTF
TGTGCCAGCCGGGGAGATGGCTACACCTTC
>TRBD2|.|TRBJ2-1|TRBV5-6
CASNTVGLAGTPYNEQFF
TGTGCCAGCAACACGGTCGGACTAGCGGGAACTCCCTACAATGAGCAGTTCTTC
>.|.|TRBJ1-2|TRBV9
CASSMTGYGYTF
TGTGCCAGCAGCATGACAGGATATGGCTACACCTTC
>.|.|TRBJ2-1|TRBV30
CAWISGQSYNEQFF
TGTGCCTGGATCTCAGGACAGTCCTACAATGAGCAGTTCTTC
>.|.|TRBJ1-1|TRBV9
CASSPLTEAFF
TGTGCCAGCAGCCCCCTAACTGAAGCTTTCTTT
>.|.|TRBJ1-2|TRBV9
CASSVGVDSTGGLRTF
TGTGCCAGCAGCGTAGGAGTGGACAGCACGGGAGGGCTCCGCACCTTC
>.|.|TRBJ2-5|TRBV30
CAWSSWAQRVGVETQYF
TGTGCCTGGAGTAGCTGGGCCCAAAGGGTGGGCGTGGAGACCCAGTACTTC
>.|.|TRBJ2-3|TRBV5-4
CASSATSTDTQYF
TGTGCCAGCAGCGCTACTAGCACAGATACGCAGTATTTT
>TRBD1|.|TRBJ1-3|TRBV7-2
CASSFGTGQNTIYF
TGTGCCAGCAGCTTCGGGACAGGGCAAAACACCATATATTTT
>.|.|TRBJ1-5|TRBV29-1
CSVSQSQNQPQHF
TGCAGCGTGTCGCAGTCCCAAAATCAGCCCCAGCATTTT
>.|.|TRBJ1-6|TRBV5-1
CASSLGVRDNSPLHF
TGCGCCAGCAGCTTGGGAGTGAGAGATAATTCACCCCTCCACTTT
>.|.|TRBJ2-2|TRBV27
CASSFSTGELFF
TGTGCCAGCAGTTTTTCGACCGGGGAGCTGTTTTTT
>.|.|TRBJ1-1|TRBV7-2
CASHIRGLNTEAFF
TGTGCCAGTCATATCAGGGGACTGAACACTGAAGCTTTCTTT
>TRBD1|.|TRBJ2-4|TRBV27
CASSSYPGQGAQTENIQYF
TGTGCCAGCAGTTCGTACCCGGGACAGGGGGCGCAGACGGAAAACATTCAGTACTTC
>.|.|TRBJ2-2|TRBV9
CASSVVLGAGELFF
TGTGCCAGCAGCGTAGTCCTAGGTGCGGGGGAGCTGTTTTTT
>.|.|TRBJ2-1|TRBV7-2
CASSLLLASDEQFF
TGTGCCAGCAGCTTATTGCTAGCAAGCGATGAGCAGTTCTTC
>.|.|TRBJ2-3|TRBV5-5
CASRRTIGADTQYF
TGTGCCAGCAGACGGACAATAGGCGCAGATACGCAGTATTTT
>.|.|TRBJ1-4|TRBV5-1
CASSLAGNEKLFF
TGCGCCAGCAGCTTGGCCGGGAATGAAAAACTGTTTTTT
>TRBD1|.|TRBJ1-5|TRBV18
CASSLGTVRSNQPQHF
TGTGCCAGCTCACTCGGGACAGTACGAAGCAATCAGCCCCAGCATTTT
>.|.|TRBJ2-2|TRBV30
CAWSTGLSPGELFF
TGTGCCTGGAGTACCGGGCTGTCGCCCGGGGAGCTGTTTTTT
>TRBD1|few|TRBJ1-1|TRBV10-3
CAISAGQGMDTEAFF
TGTGCCATCAGTGCAGGACAGGGTATGGACACTGAAGCTTTCTTT
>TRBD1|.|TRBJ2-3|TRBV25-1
CASSDATGADTQYF
TGTGCCAGCAGTGACGCCACAGGGGCAGATACGCAGTATTTT